These 30 T cell receptor beta chains were sequenced from one sample in a study of PD-1 blockade in mismatch repair-deficient tumors. These receptors have no known antigen. Indicated time point: identical roughly 10-day culture without peptide (control). Here immunoSEQ multiplex PCR was the method, and the copy in TCRdb shows in-frame clones only, minus some. This table holds over 11,000 clones, just over 85% found once. The sequenced sample was cells cultured in vitro, obtained from a patient treated with pembrolizumab. The receptor source for this set is an adult with mismatch repair-deficient cancer.

V usage is TRBV5-5 and J usage is TRBJ1-1; 9 nucleotides match TRBD1. V lost 4 bases, J lost 10 bases, and 17 bases stayed unmatched. The CDR3 extends over 16 amino acids. Germline V gene data show CDR1 as SGHKS and CDR2 as YYEKEE (reference sequence). The CDR3 bases are TGTGCCAGCAGCCCCGATGTCGGGACAGGGTCCATTAGAGCTTTCTTT. Protein sequence: CASSPDVGTGSIRAFF.

This clone was found a few times. V is TRBV7-9 and J is TRBJ2-7; D is ambiguous. Germline values: CDR1 SEHNR, CDR2 FQNEAQ (reference sequence). The V end was cut by 5 bases, the J end by 7 bases, with 12 bases between. The CDR3 extends over 12 amino acids. DNA for the CDR3: TGTGCCAGCAGCCCCCTGGGTGGGGAGCAGTACTTC. Translating it yields CASSPLGGEQYF.

J is TRBJ2-1 and V is TRBV7-9; the D gene is possibly TRBD2 (6 bases). CDR3 length: 15 amino acids. Trimming stripped 5 bases from V and 7 bases from J, with 18 bases between. The germline gives CDR1 SEHNR, CDR2 FQNEAQ (reference sequence). The CDR3 loop is CASSKTTGLRNEQFF. In DNA form, the CDR3 reads TGTGCCAGCAGCAAGACTACGGGACTCCGAAATGAGCAGTTCTTC.

The DNA of the CDR3 is TGTGCCAGCAGCCATGCAACAGCGTACGAGCAGTACTTC. Translating gives CASSHATAYEQYF. The J gene is TRBJ2-7, the V gene TRBV6-1; D remains ambiguous. Trimming cost V 6 bases and J 4 bases, with 13 bases left between them. Germline V gene lookup returns CDR1 MNHNS and CDR2 SASEGT. There are 13 residues in the CDR3.

The chain couples TRBV7-9 to TRBJ1-1, with 7 bases matching TRBD1. This CDR3 contains 17 residues. Trimming at V came to 1 base and at J to 0 bases, leaving 8 bases not matched to a gene. In germline, CDR1 is SEHNR, CDR2 FQNEAQ (reference sequence). The CDR3 DNA follows: TGTGCCAGCAGCTTAGTCACGACAGGGCTCATGAACACTGAAGCTTTCTTT. It is translated as CASSLVTTGLMNTEAFF.

The chain is built from TRBV27 and TRBJ2-7; TRBD2 matches 7 bases. Germline CDR1 and CDR2: MNHEY and SMNVEV (reference sequence). The V segment lost 4 bases and the J segment 7 bases; nucleotides outside the gene matches: 1. The CDR3 length is 11 residues. CDR3 region: CASSSAGEQYF. The CDR3, as DNA: TGTGCCAGCAGTTCAGCGGGGGAGCAGTACTTC.

The CDR3 DNA reads TGTGCCAGCAGCTCCCGTCGGTACAATGAGCAGTTCTTC. Protein: CASSSRRYNEQFF. V is TRBV9 and J is TRBJ2-1; D unclear. Germline V gene lookup returns CDR1 SGDLS and CDR2 YYNGEE. There are 13 residues in the CDR3. V was trimmed by 4 bases and J by 4 bases, leaving 9 bases between them.

Concerning this clone itself: Additional DNA sequences in this sample encode the identical CDR3. The rearrangement links TRBV5-1 to TRBJ2-5, with 8 bases matching TRBD2. Germline lookup yields CDR1 SGHRS and CDR2 YFSETQ. The CDR3 has 14 residues. Trimming removed 1 base from V and 2 bases from J; junction bases left unmatched: 1. CDR3: CASSLTSGQETQYF. CDR3 in DNA: TGCGCCAGCAGCTTGACTAGCGGTCAAGAGACCCAGTACTTC. The full variable domain, rest sourced from reference TRBV5-1 and TRBJ2-5, is KAGVTQTPRYLIKTRGQQVTLSCSPISGHRSVSWYQQTPGQGLQFLFEYFSETQRNKGNFPGRFSGRQFSNSRSEMNVSTLELGDSALYLCASSLTSGQETQYFGPGTRLLVL.

The chain has TRBV5-1 and TRBJ1-5; 7 nucleotides match TRBD1. CDR3 length: 14 amino acids. The germline V gene encodes CDR1 SGHRS and CDR2 YFSETQ. Trimming at V came to 1 base and at J to 6 bases, leaving 4 bases not matched to a gene. The CDR3 protein is CASSLTGVGQPQHF. CDR3 nucleotide sequence: TGCGCCAGCAGCTTGACAGGGGTGGGTCAGCCCCAGCATTTT.

The chain has TRBV7-2 and TRBJ2-7; 7 bases match TRBD1. Trimming took 6 bases from V and 1 from J; bases not matched to a gene: 9. CDR3 size: 15 residues. CDR1 SGHTA and CDR2 FQGNSA come from the germline V gene. CDR3 sequence reads: CASSSGTDPSYEQYF. The CDR3 DNA reads TGTGCCAGCAGTTCCGGGACAGACCCTTCCTACGAGCAGTACTTC.

This clone was found once. The CDR3 loop is CATSRVLPTPTGELFF. The CDR3 bases are TGTGCCACCAGCAGAGTTCTGCCAACTCCCACCGGGGAGCTGTTTTTT. The rearrangement uses TRBV15 and TRBJ2-2; D gene uncertain. Germline assignment: CDR1 LNHNV and CDR2 YYDKDF (reference sequence). Deletions cut 1 base from V and 4 bases from J, with 13 bases between. The CDR3 covers 16 residues. The full variable domain, with the rest looked up from reference TRBV15 and TRBJ2-2, is DAMVIQNPRYQVTQFGKPVTLSCSQTLNHNVMYWYQQKSSQAPKLLFHYYDKDFNNEADTPDNFQSRRPNTSFCFLDIRSPGLGDTAMYLCATSRVLPTPTGELFFGEGSRLTVL.

The chain links TRBV6-5 to TRBJ1-6, with D uncertain. Germline V gene lookup returns CDR1 MNHEY and CDR2 SVGAGI. The CDR3 spans 14 residues. The V end lost 5 bases, the J end lost 7 bases, and 12 bases lay between the germline ends. The DNA of the CDR3 is TGTGCCAGCAGTCAAGGACTGGGGAATTCACCCCTCCACTTT. It encodes CASSQGLGNSPLHF.

This clone showed up just a few times. The V gene is TRBV11-3, the J gene TRBJ2-7, with TRBD2 identical over 7 bases. J lost 0 bases, V lost 4 bases, and 12 bases had no gene match. The CDR3 is 17 amino acids. Germline-derived CDR1 and CDR2 are SGHNT and YENEEA. CDR3 region: CASSYLGSGGSSYEQYF. DNA of the CDR3: TGTGCCAGCAGCTACCTGGGCTCCGGGGGGAGCTCCTACGAGCAGTACTTC.

The rearrangement joins TRBV6-1 to TRBJ2-1, with TRBD1 matching 11 bases. There are 17 residues in the CDR3. Germline V lookup: CDR1 MNHNS, CDR2 SASEGT. V lost 1 base, J lost 8 bases, and 10 bases stayed unmatched. The CDR3 is CASSEGGGTGGVYEQFF. The CDR3 nucleotides are TGTGCCAGCAGTGAAGGGGGCGGGACAGGGGGTGTCTATGAGCAGTTCTTC.

This chain joins TRBV6-5 and TRBJ2-1; 7 positions agree with TRBD2. Germline V gene data show CDR1 as MNHEY and CDR2 as SVGAGI. V shed 4 bases, J shed 7 bases, and the junction held 7 bases outside the gene matches. This CDR3 is built from 14 residues. CDR3 in DNA: TGTGCCAGCAGTTTGAACTCGCGGGGGAATGAGCAGTTCTTC. Translation: CASSLNSRGNEQFF.

This clone showed up just a few times. The chain couples TRBV18 to TRBJ2-7; 9 nucleotides line up with TRBD2. The CDR3 has 14 residues. With 6 bases clipped from V and 4 bases from J, the junction kept 7 bases outside the gene matches. Per the germline V gene, CDR1 is KGHSH and CDR2 is LQKENI. The CDR3 sequence: CASSLAGSLYEQYF. The CDR3 coding sequence is TGTGCCAGCTCTCTAGCGGGATCCCTTTACGAGCAGTACTTC.

This clone was counted a single time. This chain joins TRBV2 and TRBJ1-4; possible D gene TRBD1, 6 bases. This CDR3 comprises 13 residues. In germline, CDR1 is SNHLY, CDR2 FYNNEI. V gave up 4 bases and J gave up 5 bases, with 8 bases separating them. The CDR3 protein is CASSGGANEKLFF. CDR3 DNA: TGTGCCAGCAGTGGGGGGGCGAATGAAAAACTGTTTTTT.

The chain links TRBV9 to TRBJ2-3; no definite D call. V was clipped by 3 bases and J by 4 bases, with 9 bases between them. Germline V gives CDR1 SGDLS, CDR2 YYNGEE. The CDR3 is 13 residues long. As DNA, the CDR3 is TGTGCCAGCAGCGCAGCATTCGCAGATACGCAGTATTTT. It codes for CASSAAFADTQYF.

The table lists this clone with a count of one. J is TRBJ1-2 and V is TRBV19; possible D gene TRBD1, 5 bases. Germline loops: CDR1 LNHDA, CDR2 SQIVND (reference sequence). The CDR3 totals 14 residues. The V gene lost 0 bases and the J gene lost 8 bases, with 13 bases spanning the gap. CDR3 in amino acids: CASSIEGEMTGYTF. CDR3 in DNA: TGTGCCAGTAGTATAGAAGGGGAGATGACGGGCTACACCTTC.

The chain joins TRBV11-2 to TRBJ1-3; TRBD1 matches 8 bases. Germline V gene lookup returns CDR1 SGHAT and CDR2 FQNNGV. V lost 2 bases and J lost 2; bases outside the gene matches: 8. The CDR3 loop spans 17 amino acids. The CDR3 DNA reads TGTGCCAGCAGCTTATGGCAGGGGGCGAATACTGGAAACACCATATATTTT. This sequence encodes CASSLWQGANTGNTIYF. The variable domain in full, with the rest retrieved from reference TRBV11-2 and TRBJ1-3, is EAGVAQSPRYKIIEKRQSVAFWCNPISGHATLYWYQQILGQGPKLLIQFQNNGVVDDSQLPKDRFSAERLKGVDSTLKIQPAKLEDSAVYLCASSLWQGANTGNTIYFGEGSWLTVV.

Here the CDR3 reads CASSFRAVTDTQYF. The CDR3 coding sequence is TGTGCCAGCAGTTTTAGGGCCGTCACAGATACGCAGTATTTT. V usage is TRBV28 and J usage is TRBJ2-3; D ambiguous. Trimming stripped 3 bases from V and 2 bases from J, with 9 bases between. CDR3 length: 14 residues. Germline V CDR1 and CDR2: MDHEN, SYDVKM.

The V call is TRBV10-1, the J call TRBJ2-7; 9 nucleotides agree with TRBD1. CDR1 and CDR2 from the germline V gene are WNHNN and SYGVQD (reference sequence). V gave up 6 bases and J gave up 7 bases; unmatched junction bases: 16. The CDR3 has 16 residues. Written as DNA, the CDR3 is TGCGCCAGCAGGTGGACCTCCGGGACAGGGCTCCGGGAGCAGTACTTC. Encoded protein: CASRWTSGTGLREQYF.

V is TRBV2 and J is TRBJ1-2; 8 nucleotides agree with TRBD1. The CDR3 loop spans 14 amino acids. V lost 7 bases to trimming and J lost 4 bases; unmatched junction nucleotides: 8. CDR1 SNHLY and CDR2 FYNNEI come from the germline V gene. As DNA, the CDR3 is TGTGCCAGCAAGACAGGGGAGAATCGCTATGGCTACACCTTC. Protein: CASKTGENRYGYTF.

CDR3 amino acids: CASSPTQGQETQYF. CDR3 nucleotides: TGTGCCAGCAGTCCAACACAGGGGCAAGAGACCCAGTACTTC. This rearrangement joins TRBV2 to TRBJ2-5; 7 positions agree with TRBD1. This CDR3 spans 14 amino acids. Germline V gene data show CDR1 as SNHLY and CDR2 as FYNNEI. Trimming took 5 bases from V and 2 from J; bases not matched to a gene: 5.

This chain connects TRBV27 to TRBJ2-5, with 8 bases aligning to TRBD1. V lost 6 bases, J lost 2 bases, and 20 bases stayed unmatched. This CDR3 comprises 19 residues. Germline V gene lookup returns CDR1 MNHEY and CDR2 SMNVEV (reference sequence). CDR3 in amino acids: CASRKTKTPGTGQQETQYF. CDR3 DNA: TGTGCCAGCAGAAAAACCAAGACCCCCGGGACAGGTCAACAAGAGACCCAGTACTTC.

The rearrangement joins TRBV16 to TRBJ1-2; weak D call: TRBD1 (5 bases). CDR1 and CDR2 (germline): KGHSY, FQNENV. V lost 4 bases and J lost 0, with 12 bases in between. CDR3 length: 15 residues. The CDR3 loop reads CASSPRGGSNYGYTF. In nucleotides, the CDR3 is TGTGCCAGCAGCCCCCGTGGGGGATCTAACTATGGCTACACCTTC. Full variable domain (outside the CDR3, taken from reference TRBV16 and TRBJ1-2): GEEVAQTPKHLVRGEGQKAKLYCAPIKGHSYVFWYQQVLKNEFKFLISFQNENVFDETGMPKERFSAKCLPNSPCSLEIQATKLEDSAVYFCASSPRGGSNYGYTFGSGTRLTVV.

The chain uses TRBV27 and TRBJ2-1; no clear D. Trimming removed 3 bases at V and 4 bases at J, with 10 bases between. The CDR3 length is 14 residues. Germline V gene lookup returns CDR1 MNHEY and CDR2 SMNVEV (reference sequence). The CDR3 nucleotides are TGTGCCAGCAGTTTGGGTGTAAGGTACAATGAGCAGTTCTTC. Its protein is CASSLGVRYNEQFF.

CDR3 DNA: TGTGCCACTGGGGGCTACACCTTC. It encodes CATGGYTF. The chain combines TRBV7-9 with TRBJ1-2; D is undetermined. Deletions cut 10 bases from V and 8 bases from J, with 5 bases between. The CDR3 runs to 8 residues. CDR1 is SEHNR and CDR2 is FQNEAQ in the germline V gene (reference sequence).

This clone showed up just a few times. At one end the junction does not follow the germline gene, possibly because of a read error. This chain connects TRBV28 to TRBJ1-2, with D unclear. Germline values: CDR1 MDHEN, CDR2 SYDVKM. The CDR3 spans 12 residues. The CDR3 is CASSPGHYGYTF. The CDR3 DNA follows: TGTGCCAGCAGCCCCGGGCACTACGGCTACACCTTC.

As DNA, the CDR3 is TGTGCCAGCAGCTTGGGACAGGGGTTCCTTGGAGCTTTCTTT. Amino acid sequence: CASSLGQGFLGAFF. This rearrangement joins TRBV7-9 to TRBJ1-1; TRBD1 matches at 10 bases. V was clipped by 3 bases and J by 10 bases; unmatched bases: 8. In germline, CDR1 is SEHNR, CDR2 FQNEAQ (reference sequence). CDR3 length equals 14 residues.